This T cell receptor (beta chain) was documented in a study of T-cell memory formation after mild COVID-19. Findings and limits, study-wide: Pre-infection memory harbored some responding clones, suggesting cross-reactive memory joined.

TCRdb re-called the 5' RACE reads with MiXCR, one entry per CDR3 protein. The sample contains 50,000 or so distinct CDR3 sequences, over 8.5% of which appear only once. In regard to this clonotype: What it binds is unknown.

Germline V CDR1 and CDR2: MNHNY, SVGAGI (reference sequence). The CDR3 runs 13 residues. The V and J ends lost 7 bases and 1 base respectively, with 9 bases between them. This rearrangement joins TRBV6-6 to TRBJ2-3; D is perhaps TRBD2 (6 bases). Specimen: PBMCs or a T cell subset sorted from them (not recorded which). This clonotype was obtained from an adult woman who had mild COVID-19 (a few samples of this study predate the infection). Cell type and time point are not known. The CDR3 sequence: CASTQRGTDTQYF. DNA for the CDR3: TGTGCCAGCACACAGCGGGGCACAGATACGCAGTATTTT.